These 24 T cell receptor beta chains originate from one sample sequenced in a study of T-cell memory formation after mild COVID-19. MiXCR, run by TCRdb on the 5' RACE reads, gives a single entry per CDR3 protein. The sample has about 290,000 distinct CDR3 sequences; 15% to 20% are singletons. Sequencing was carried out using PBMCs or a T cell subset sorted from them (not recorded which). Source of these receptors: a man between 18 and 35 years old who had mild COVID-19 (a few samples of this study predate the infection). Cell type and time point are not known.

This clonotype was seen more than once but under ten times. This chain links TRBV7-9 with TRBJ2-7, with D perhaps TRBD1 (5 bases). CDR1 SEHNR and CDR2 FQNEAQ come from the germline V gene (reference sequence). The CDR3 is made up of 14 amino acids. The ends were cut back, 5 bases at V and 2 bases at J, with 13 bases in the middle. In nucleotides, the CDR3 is TGTGCCAGCAGCGTACCGCAGGGCCCCTACGAGCAGTACTTC. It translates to CASSVPQGPYEQYF. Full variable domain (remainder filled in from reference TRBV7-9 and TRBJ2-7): DTGVSQNPRHKITKRGQNVTFRCDPISEHNRLYWYRQTLGQGPEFLTYFQNEAQLEKSRLLSDRFSAERPKGSFSTLEIQRTEQGDSAMYLCASSVPQGPYEQYFGPGTRLTVT.

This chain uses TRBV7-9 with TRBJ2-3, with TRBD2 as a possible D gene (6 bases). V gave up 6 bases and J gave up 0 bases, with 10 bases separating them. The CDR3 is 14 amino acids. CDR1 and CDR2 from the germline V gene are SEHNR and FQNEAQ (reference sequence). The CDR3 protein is CASRTGTSTDTQYF. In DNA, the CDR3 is TGTGCCAGCAGGACGGGGACTAGCACAGATACGCAGTATTTT.

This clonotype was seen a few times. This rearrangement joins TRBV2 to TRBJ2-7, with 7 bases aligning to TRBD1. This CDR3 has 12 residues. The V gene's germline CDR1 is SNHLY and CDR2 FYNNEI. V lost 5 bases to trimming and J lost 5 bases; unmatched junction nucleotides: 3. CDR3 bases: TGTGCCAGCAGTACCGACAGGGACGAGCAGTACTTC. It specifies CASSTDRDEQYF. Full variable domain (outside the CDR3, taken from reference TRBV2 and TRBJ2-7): EPEVTQTPSHQVTQMGQEVILRCVPISNHLYFYWYRQILGQKVEFLVSFYNNEISEKSEIFDDQFSVERPDGSNFTLKIRSTKLEDSAMYFCASSTDRDEQYFGPGTRLTVT.

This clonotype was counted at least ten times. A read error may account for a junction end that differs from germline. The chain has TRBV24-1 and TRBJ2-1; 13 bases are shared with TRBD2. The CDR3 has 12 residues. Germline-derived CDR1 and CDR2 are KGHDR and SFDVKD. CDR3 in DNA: TGTGCCACCAGTGATCTAGGGACTAGCGGGGCCTTC. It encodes CATSDLGTSGAF.

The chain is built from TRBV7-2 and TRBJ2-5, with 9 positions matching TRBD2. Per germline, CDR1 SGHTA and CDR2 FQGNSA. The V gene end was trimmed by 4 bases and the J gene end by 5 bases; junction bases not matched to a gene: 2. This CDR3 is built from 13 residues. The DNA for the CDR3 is TGTGCCAGCAGCTGGGCGGGGGGGGAGACCCAGTACTTC. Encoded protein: CASSWAGGETQYF.

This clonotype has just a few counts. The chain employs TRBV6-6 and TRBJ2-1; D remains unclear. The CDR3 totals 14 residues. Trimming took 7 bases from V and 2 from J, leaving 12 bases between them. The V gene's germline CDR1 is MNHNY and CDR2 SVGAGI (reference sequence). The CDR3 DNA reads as TGTGCCAGCACTGGACCCACCCCCTACAATGAGCAGTTCTTC. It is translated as CASTGPTPYNEQFF.

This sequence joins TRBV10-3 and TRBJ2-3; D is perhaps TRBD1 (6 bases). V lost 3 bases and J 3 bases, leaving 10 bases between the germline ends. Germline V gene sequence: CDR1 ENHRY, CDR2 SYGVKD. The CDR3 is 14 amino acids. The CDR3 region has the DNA TGTGCCATCAGTGAACAGGGAAGGACAGATACGCAGTATTTT. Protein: CAISEQGRTDTQYF.

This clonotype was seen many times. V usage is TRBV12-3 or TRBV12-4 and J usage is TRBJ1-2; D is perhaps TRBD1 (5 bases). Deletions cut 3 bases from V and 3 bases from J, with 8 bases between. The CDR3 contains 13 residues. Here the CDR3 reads CASSFGRDYGYTF. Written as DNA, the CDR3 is TGTGCCAGCAGTTTCGGCAGGGACTATGGCTACACCTTC.

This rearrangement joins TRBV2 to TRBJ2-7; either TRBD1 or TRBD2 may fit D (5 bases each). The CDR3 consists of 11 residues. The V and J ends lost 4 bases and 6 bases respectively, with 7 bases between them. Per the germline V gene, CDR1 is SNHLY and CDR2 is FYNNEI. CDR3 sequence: CASSAGGEQYV. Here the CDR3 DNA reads TGTGCCAGCAGTGCTGGGGGCGAGCAGTACGTC.

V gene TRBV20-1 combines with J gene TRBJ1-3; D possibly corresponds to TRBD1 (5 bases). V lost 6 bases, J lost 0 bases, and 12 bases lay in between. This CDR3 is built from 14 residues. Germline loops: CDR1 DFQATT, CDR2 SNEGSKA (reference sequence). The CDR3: CSARDRLSGNTIYF. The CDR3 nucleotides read TGCAGTGCCCGGGACCGTCTCTCTGGAAACACCATATATTTT.

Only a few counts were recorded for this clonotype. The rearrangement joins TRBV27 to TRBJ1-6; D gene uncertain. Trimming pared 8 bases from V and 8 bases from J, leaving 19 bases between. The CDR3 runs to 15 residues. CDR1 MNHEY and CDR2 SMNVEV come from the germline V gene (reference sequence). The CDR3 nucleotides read TGTGCCAGCGGGTTGTCGGGCAGGCGAGATTCACCCCTCCACTTT. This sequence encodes CASGLSGRRDSPLHF.

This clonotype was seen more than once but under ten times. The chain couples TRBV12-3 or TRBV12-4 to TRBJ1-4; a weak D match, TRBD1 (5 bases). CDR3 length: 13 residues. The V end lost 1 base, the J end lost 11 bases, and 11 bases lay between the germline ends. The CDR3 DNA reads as TGTGCCAGCAGTTTAGACAGGAGAGGGAAACTGTTTTTT. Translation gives CASSLDRRGKLFF.

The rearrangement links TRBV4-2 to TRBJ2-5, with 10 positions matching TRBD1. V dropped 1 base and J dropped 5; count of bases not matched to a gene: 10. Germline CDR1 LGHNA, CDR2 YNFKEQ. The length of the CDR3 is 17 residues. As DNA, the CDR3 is TGTGCCAGCAGCCAAGTAACGGGACAGGGGATTTCGGAGACCCAGTACTTC. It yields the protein CASSQVTGQGISETQYF.

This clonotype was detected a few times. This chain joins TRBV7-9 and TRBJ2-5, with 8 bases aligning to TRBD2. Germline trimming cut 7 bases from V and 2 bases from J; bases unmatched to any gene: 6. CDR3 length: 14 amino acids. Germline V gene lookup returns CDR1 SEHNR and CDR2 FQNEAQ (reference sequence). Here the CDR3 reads CASTGGAGQETQYF. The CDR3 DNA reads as TGTGCCAGCACCGGGGGGGCAGGACAAGAGACCCAGTACTTC.

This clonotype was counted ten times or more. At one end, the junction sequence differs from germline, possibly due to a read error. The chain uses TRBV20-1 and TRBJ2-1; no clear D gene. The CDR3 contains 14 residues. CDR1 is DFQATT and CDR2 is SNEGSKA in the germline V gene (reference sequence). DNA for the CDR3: TGCAGTGCTAGAGATTCTGTAGTCGGTCAATTGTGCGTCTTC. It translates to CSARDSVVGQLCVF.

As DNA, the CDR3 is TGTGCCAGCAGTGCCCCACTAGCGGGGCCAGATACGCAGTATTTT. It encodes CASSAPLAGPDTQYF. V usage is TRBV6-2 or TRBV6-3 and J usage is TRBJ2-3; 10 bases map to TRBD2. Unmatched junction bases numbered 6, after V lost 5 bases and J lost 4 bases. The CDR3 loop spans 15 amino acids. Per the germline V gene, CDR1 is MNHEY and CDR2 is SVGEGT.

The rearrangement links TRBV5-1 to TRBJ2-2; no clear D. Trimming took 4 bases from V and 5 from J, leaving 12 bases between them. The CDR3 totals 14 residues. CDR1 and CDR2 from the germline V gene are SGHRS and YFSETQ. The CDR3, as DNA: TGCGCCAGCAGCCCCCCGTGGGGAACCGGGGAGCTGTTTTTT. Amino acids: CASSPPWGTGELFF.

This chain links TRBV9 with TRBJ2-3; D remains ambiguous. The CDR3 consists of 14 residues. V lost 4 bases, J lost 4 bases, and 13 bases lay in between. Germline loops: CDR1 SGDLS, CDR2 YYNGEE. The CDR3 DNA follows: TGTGCCAGCAGCCCACCCGGTCCCGCAGATACGCAGTATTTT. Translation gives CASSPPGPADTQYF.

The DNA for the CDR3 is TGTGCCATCCGAGACGGTTACACAGATACGCAGTATTTT. Translation gives CAIRDGYTDTQYF. This chain connects TRBV12-3 or TRBV12-4 to TRBJ2-3, with D uncertain. The V and J ends lost 10 bases and 2 bases respectively, with 13 bases between them. CDR3 length equals 13 residues.

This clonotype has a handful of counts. CDR3 sequence (DNA): TGCGCCAGCATCAGCGGGGCGGAGACCCAGTACTTC. Translation gives CASISGAETQYF. The rearrangement uses TRBV10-1 and TRBJ2-5; 7 nucleotides agree with TRBD2. This CDR3 has 12 residues. Germline V gives CDR1 WNHNN, CDR2 SYGVQD (reference sequence). Germline trimming cut 7 bases from V and 5 bases from J; bases unmatched to any gene: 4.

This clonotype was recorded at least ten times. The CDR3 sequence: CSAKGLAGGNEQFF. The DNA for the CDR3 is TGCAGTGCCAAGGGACTAGCGGGGGGTAATGAGCAGTTCTTC. The rearrangement joins TRBV20-1 to TRBJ2-1; TRBD2 agrees at 15 bases. CDR3 size: 14 residues. Trimming cost V 6 bases and J 7 bases; bases outside gene matches: 4. In germline, CDR1 is DFQATT, CDR2 SNEGSKA (reference sequence).

The CDR3 DNA sequence: TGTGCCAGCAGTTCCATTGGGACAGGGGCATACGAGCAGTACTTC. Translation gives CASSSIGTGAYEQYF. V and J are TRBV28 and TRBJ2-7; 10 bases line up with TRBD1. The CDR3 contains 15 residues. CDR1 is MDHEN, CDR2 SYDVKM, per germline. V dropped 4 bases and J dropped 4; count of bases not matched to a gene: 7.

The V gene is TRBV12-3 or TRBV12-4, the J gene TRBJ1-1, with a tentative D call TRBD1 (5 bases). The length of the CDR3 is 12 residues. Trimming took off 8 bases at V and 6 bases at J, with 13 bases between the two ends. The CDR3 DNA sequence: TGTGCCAGCTCCCCAGGGTTCGCTGAAGCTTTCTTT. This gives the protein CASSPGFAEAFF.

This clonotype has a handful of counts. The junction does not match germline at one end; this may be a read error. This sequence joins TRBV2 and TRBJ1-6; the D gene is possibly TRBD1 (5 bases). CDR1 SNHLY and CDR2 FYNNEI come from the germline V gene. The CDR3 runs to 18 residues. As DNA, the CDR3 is TGTGCCAGCCGGGACGCCAGTTTTCCCCGGTCCTTTAATTCACCCCTCCACTTT. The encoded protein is CASRDASFPRSFNSPLHF.